Included here is one T cell receptor beta chain sequence, with context. This entry comes from a study of quantifying T cell responses using KT2 cells. Study at large: Reverse transcription used primers in the TCR alpha and beta constant regions.

An oligo carrying a UMI was ligated to the cDNA 3' end. An equimolar mix of RC1.1 and RC1.2 primed the beta chain across TRBC1 and TRBC2. One entry per CDR3 protein, called by TCRdb with MiXCR from the UMI-ligation and nested PCR reads. The sample has about 41,000 distinct CDR3 sequences, about 17% seen once; the top ten hold around two fifths. Different KT2-to-PBMC ratios were created with a constant PBMC count. Germline loops: CDR1 SEHNR, CDR2 FQNEAQ (reference sequence). The CDR3 length is 14 residues. The ends lost 4 bases at V and 9 bases at J; junction bases unmatched: 6. V gene TRBV7-9 combines with J gene TRBJ1-2; 12 bases map to TRBD1. The sequence came from a human donor. The source material was PBMCs spiked with cells of the T cell clone KT2. The CDR3 reads CASSSGQGATSYTF. For the CDR3, the DNA is TGTGCCAGCAGCTCGGGACAGGGGGCGACGAGCTACACCTTC.